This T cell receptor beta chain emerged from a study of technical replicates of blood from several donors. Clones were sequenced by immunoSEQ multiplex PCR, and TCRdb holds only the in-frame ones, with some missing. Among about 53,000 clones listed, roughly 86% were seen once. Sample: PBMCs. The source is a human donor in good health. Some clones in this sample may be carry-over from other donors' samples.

This CDR3 is CASSRETGANVLTF. CDR3 sequence (DNA): TGTGCCAGCAGCCGGGAAACTGGGGCCAACGTCCTGACTTTC. The V gene is TRBV7-2, the J gene TRBJ2-6, with D possibly matching TRBD2 (5 bases). CDR3 size: 14 residues. Germline CDR1 SGHTA, CDR2 FQGNSA. The V end lost 5 bases, the J end lost 2 bases, and 7 bases lay between the germline ends. Full variable domain (remainder filled in from reference TRBV7-2 and TRBJ2-6): GAGVSQSPSNKVTEKGKDVELRCDPISGHTALYWYRQSLGQGLEFLIYFQGNSAPDKSGLPSDRFSAERTGGSVSTLTIQRTQQEDSAVYLCASSRETGANVLTFGAGSRLTVL.